This TCR beta chain was obtained from a study of shared clonotypes between healthy human individuals. Findings and caveats of the study: When compared with the clonotypes that were shared by all four sorted-subset donors, the non-shared clonotypes turned out to have lower generation probabilities.

Repertoires were generated with immunoSEQ multiplex PCR, while TCRdb's copy carries only in-frame clones and drops some. This sample carries roughly 2.4 million clones, more than 90% of them seen once, and the ten largest clones take about 0.13%. Comments on this clone: As yet, its antigen is unknown.

Deletions cut 0 bases from V and 6 bases from J, with 11 bases between. From germline, CDR1 is SGDLS and CDR2 YYNGEE. The CDR3 is 14 amino acids. Material: naive CD4+ T cells sorted from blood. Sample subset: CD45RA+ positively selected. This TCR was sampled from a man aged 18 to 29 in good health. The chain combines TRBV9 with TRBJ2-3; D call uncertain. CDR3 in amino acids: CASSVEGSSDTQYF. Written as DNA, the CDR3 is TGTGCCAGCAGCGTAGAGGGAAGTTCGGATACGCAGTATTTT.